The entry below describes one TCR beta chain. The data were taken from a study of shared clonotypes between healthy human individuals. Whole-study context: The plates for each donor numbered three CD4 naive, three CD4 memory, two CD8 naive and one CD8 memory.

Replicate PCRs run on sorted subsets employed around 200 ng DNA, roughly 30,000 T cell genomes. Some clones are missing from TCRdb's copy, which holds only in-frame ones; the method was immunoSEQ multiplex PCR. Among under 200,000 clones listed, 90% to 95% were seen once. Nashville, Tennessee was home to all donors, each a Caucasian adult. The authors divided CD4+ cells into CD45RA+ naive and CD45RA-negative memory subsets. V was pared by 0 bases and J by 5 bases, with 13 bases of the junction left unmatched. Germline V CDR1 and CDR2: SGHRS, YFSETQ. This CDR3 has 18 residues. J is TRBJ2-7 and V is TRBV5-1, with 11 bases lining up with TRBD2. The sample consisted of naive CD4+ T cells sorted from blood. Sample subset: CD45RA+ positively selected. The receptor's source is a woman in her twenties or thirties in good health. The CDR3 DNA reads TGCGCCAGCAGCTTGGTACTAGCGGGAGTGGGTAGGGAAAACGAGCAGTACTTC. Translating gives CASSLVLAGVGRENEQYF.